This TCR beta chain is drawn from a study of blood T cell repertoires in COVID-19 (dated by TCRdb to 2020 to 2021). Some background on the complete study: Samples covering the acute and convalescent phases of COVID-19 were provided by collaborators in the United States, Italy and Spain. The material from the prospective study consisted of cDNA or gDNA derived from T cells, B-cell-depleted T cells, or PBMCs. The dataset comprised deeply sampled blood TCRbeta repertoires from subjects exposed to, actively infected with, or recovered from COVID-19. The repertoires were made available in a free public database intended to serve as a resource for research on the immune response to SARS-CoV-2. Samples were obtained from the ongoing ImmuneRACE study (first 160 participants) and from about 1,300 subjects provided by 6 global collaborators. Sample metadata almost always included a de-identified subject ID, COVID-19 status, age in years and sex. Where HLA class I and class II types were available, the types were taken from metadata supplied by the sample provider, not from assay-based typing.

This clone was seen only once. The antigen this receptor binds is unknown. The input lacks base qualities; no much larger clone sits a single base away. TCRbeta CDR3 regions were amplified from genomic DNA by means of the immunoSEQ Assay, a bias-controlled multiplex PCR. On the study's bioinformatics: The number of nucleated cells in each sample was estimated from the amplification of reference gene primers within the assay. To quantify the absolute abundance of each unique TCRbeta CDR3 rearrangement, sequence reads were collapsed and filtered. For each sample, productive Simpson clonality was calculated as the square root of Simpson's diversity index across productive rearrangements. The clones in this table, taken by TCRdb from immuneACCESS, are in-frame only. Not every clone is retained; where verified, under half of the shortfall comes from an unresolved V gene, and the cause of the rest is unknown. From that table come the V and J calls and clone size; the DNA was used to work out D and trimming. This sample comprises some 96,000 clones, 86% of them detected only once. Jointly, the top ten make up under 13% of the sample.

CDR1 MNHEY and CDR2 SMNVEV are derived from the germline V gene (reference sequence). Trimming costs V 3 bases and J 2 bases, and their ends lie 6 bases apart. The CDR3 numbers 13 residues from cysteine through phenylalanine. The retained sequence is limited to the CDR3, 39 bases, with the frame set at the first base. Whole blood was collected in K2EDTA tubes by collaborating institutions according to the institutions' own protocols. For TCRbeta analysis, collaborator samples were shipped as frozen whole blood, as isolated PBMCs, or as DNA extracted from either sample type. The full study reports these points: The quantity of clinical and demographic metadata differed by source and by participant and was supplied without curation.

Sequencing was carried out using peripheral blood. This sequence was found in a man aged 45 to 65 with acute or convalescent COVID-19. The rearrangement joined TRBV27 to TRBJ2-3; the D gene is not confidently resolved. CDR3 reads: CASSLKHTDTQYF. The sequence in DNA is TGTGCCAGCAGTTTGAAGCACACAGATACGCAGTATTTT.